This passage covers 17 T cell receptor beta chains from one sample sequenced in a study of cytomegalovirus exposure and HLA in healthy donors. The PCR employed 60 Vbeta primers together with 13 Jbeta primers. Clones were read by immunoSEQ multiplex PCR, and TCRdb kept only the in-frame ones, dropping some. Among 170,000 or so clones listed, around four fifths were seen once. Sequencing input: PBMCs. The receptor set was obtained from a woman aged 30 to 39 in good health and CMV-seronegative.

V usage is TRBV11-2 and J usage is TRBJ1-2, with D tentatively TRBD1 (6 bases). Trimming took off 6 bases at V and 9 bases at J, with 17 bases between the two ends. Per germline, CDR1 SGHAT and CDR2 FQNNGV. The CDR3 contains 13 residues. Here the CDR3 DNA reads TGTGCCAGCAGTTTTACCGGGACAACAAGCTACACCTTC. It is translated as CASSFTGTTSYTF.

V is TRBV5-1 and J is TRBJ1-3, with TRBD1 matching 8 bases. Germline loops: CDR1 SGHRS, CDR2 YFSETQ. The CDR3 contains 17 residues. The junction had 8 bases not matched to a gene; V was cut back by 3 bases and J by 0 bases. The CDR3 nucleotides read TGCGCCAGCAGCTCCCGGGGACAGGCGGTCTCTGGAAACACCATATATTTT. This gives the protein CASSSRGQAVSGNTIYF.

The J gene is TRBJ1-4, the V gene TRBV9; TRBD1 is a possible D gene (5 bases). The CDR3 consists of 16 residues. The V and J ends lost 2 bases and 0 bases respectively, with 11 bases between them. Germline V CDR1 and CDR2: SGDLS, YYNGEE. The CDR3, as DNA: TGTGCCAGCAGCGTCCAGGGTTCGGCAACTAATGAAAAACTGTTTTTT. This sequence encodes CASSVQGSATNEKLFF.

The V call is TRBV6-1, the J call TRBJ1-2; the match to TRBD1 covers 7 bases. The CDR3 totals 16 residues. Per the germline V gene, CDR1 is MNHNS and CDR2 is SASEGT. V lost 4 bases and J lost 6; bases outside the gene matches: 14. CDR3 sequence (DNA): TGTGCCAGCAGTGGTGACAGGGTAATTGGCATGGATGGCTACACCTTC. It yields the protein CASSGDRVIGMDGYTF.

The chain carries TRBV5-5 and TRBJ1-2; D is undetermined. V shed 4 bases and J shed 1 base, with 14 bases lying between them. This CDR3 is built from 15 residues. Germline lookup yields CDR1 SGHKS and CDR2 YYEKEE (reference sequence). The CDR3 sequence is CASSEGLPDNYGYTF. In DNA form, the CDR3 reads TGTGCCAGCAGCGAGGGCCTGCCAGATAACTATGGCTACACCTTC.

The chain uses TRBV27 and TRBJ2-7; TRBD2 aligns across 7 bases. This CDR3 region has 14 residues. V shed 2 bases, J shed 6 bases, and the junction held 7 bases outside the gene matches. Germline V CDR1 and CDR2: MNHEY, SMNVEV (reference sequence). The CDR3 DNA reads TGTGCCAGCAGTTTAGGTTCAGCGGGGAGCGAGCAGTACTTC. It yields the protein CASSLGSAGSEQYF.

The rearrangement joins TRBV9 to TRBJ1-1; D not certain. The length of the CDR3 is 14 residues. V shed 4 bases and J shed 1 base, with 11 bases lying between them. Germline V gene lookup returns CDR1 SGDLS and CDR2 YYNGEE. The CDR3 coding sequence is TGTGCCAGCAGCCTCGGACTTGGGAACACTGAAGCTTTCTTT. Translation: CASSLGLGNTEAFF.

CDR3 loop: CASRALAGSNQPQHF. As DNA, the CDR3 is TGTGCCAGTAGGGCCCTCGCGGGGAGCAATCAGCCCCAGCATTTT. The rearrangement joins TRBV19 to TRBJ1-5; D remains unclear. The V gene's germline CDR1 is LNHDA and CDR2 SQIVND (reference sequence). V was clipped by 6 bases and J by 1 base, with 13 bases between them. The CDR3 has 15 residues.

The chain recombines TRBV7-6 with TRBJ2-1; tentatively, D is TRBD2 (6 bases). CDR1 SGHVS and CDR2 FNYEAQ come from the germline V gene. The V end was cut by 5 bases, the J end by 9 bases, with 14 bases between. The length of the CDR3 is 13 residues. As DNA, the CDR3 is TGTGCCAGCAGCCCGACTAGATCCACTGAGCAGTTCTTC. Its protein product is CASSPTRSTEQFF.

This clone has only a few counts. This sequence joins TRBV9 and TRBJ2-7, with 11 positions matching TRBD2. Trimming took 2 bases from V and 5 from J; bases not matched to a gene: 6. The CDR3 runs to 15 residues. The germline V gene encodes CDR1 SGDLS and CDR2 YYNGEE. DNA of the CDR3: TGTGCCAGCAGCGTTATAGCGGGGGGGCCCCACGAGCAGTACTTC. This encodes CASSVIAGGPHEQYF.

This clone is medium-sized within its sample. The V gene is TRBV20-1, the J gene TRBJ2-7; no clear D gene. The germline V gene has CDR1 DFQATT and CDR2 SNEGSKA (reference sequence). The length of the CDR3 is 11 residues. V lost 3 bases and J lost 2, with 5 bases in between. The CDR3: CSARGTYEQYF. In nucleotides, the CDR3 is TGCAGTGCTAGGGGCACCTACGAGCAGTACTTC.

This chain links TRBV29-1 with TRBJ2-1, with D possibly matching TRBD1 (6 bases). Trimming removed 4 bases at V and 9 bases at J, with 7 bases between. This CDR3 has 10 residues. The germline gives CDR1 SQVTM, CDR2 ANQGSEA. The CDR3 coding sequence is TGCAGCGTTGGGGACACTGAGCAGTTCTTC. Translated: CSVGDTEQFF.

V usage is TRBV19 and J usage is TRBJ2-5; D is possibly TRBD1 (6 bases). With the DNA end fitting TRBJ2-7 better, the J assignment may be wrong. This CDR3 is built from 15 residues. Per germline, CDR1 LNHDA and CDR2 SQIVND (reference sequence). CDR3: CASSIRGTGFYEQYF. CDR3 bases: TGTGCCAGTAGTATAAGGGGGACCGGTTTCTACGAGCAGTACTTC.

The rearrangement uses TRBV10-3 and TRBJ1-1, with 7 bases that match TRBD1. The CDR3 is 14 amino acids. Trimming cost V 6 bases and J 0 bases; bases outside gene matches: 4. CDR1 and CDR2 (germline): ENHRY, SYGVKD. The CDR3 here is CAISLTGLNTEAFF. CDR3 DNA sequence: TGTGCCATCAGCTTGACAGGGTTGAACACTGAAGCTTTCTTT.

This clone has a handful of counts. The chain uses TRBV6-5 and TRBJ1-4; a weak D match, TRBD1 (5 bases). Trimming shortened V by 1 base and J by 8 bases, and 14 bases separated the two germline ends. Germline V gene data show CDR1 as MNHEY and CDR2 as SVGAGI. The CDR3 sequence is 15 residues long. CDR3 sequence: CASSYLGPGGEKLFF. The CDR3 DNA sequence: TGTGCCAGCAGTTACTTGGGGCCGGGGGGGGAAAAACTGTTTTTT.

This chain joins TRBV5-6 and TRBJ2-1; 8 nucleotides line up with TRBD1. Germline CDR1 and CDR2: SGHDT and YYEEEE. The CDR3 consists of 14 residues. V trimming: 4 bases; J trimming: 6 bases; junction bases outside the gene matches: 6. CDR3 nucleotides: TGTGCCAGCAGCCTACAGGGGGGCTTCAATGAGCAGTTCTTC. It translates to CASSLQGGFNEQFF.

This rearrangement joins TRBV30 to TRBJ1-1; D is unclear. The CDR3 is 11 residues long. The germline V gene has CDR1 GTSNPN and CDR2 SVGIG (reference sequence). Trimming took off 1 base at V and 9 bases at J, with 9 bases between the two ends. The CDR3 coding sequence is TGTGCCTGGAGTGAGACGGGAAAAGCTTTCTTT. Protein product: CAWSETGKAFF.